These T cell receptor beta chains were read from a single sample in a study of radiotherapy plus CTLA-4 blockade in lung cancer. Sequenced by immunoSEQ multiplex PCR; TCRdb stores in-frame clones only, minus some. The data contain about 32,000 clones, about 81% of them singletons. Sequenced here: peripheral blood, sampled from a patient treated with radiotherapy plus ipilimumab. The source is a human donor with non-small cell lung cancer that progressed on radiotherapy plus ipilimumab. The CDR3 runs from the conserved cysteine through the conserved F or W. D genes are given only for firm matches. The size field is filled for only some rows; it gives once, few, many or a size class.

v_gene	j_gene	d_gene	abundance	CDR3nt	CDR3aa
TRBV5-1	TRBJ1-4	TRBD1	NA	TGCGCCAGCAGCACCCTGGGGACAGGGAGGGATGAAAAACTGTTTTTT	CASSTLGTGRDEKLFF
TRBV6-1	TRBJ2-7	NA	NA	TGTGCCAGCAGTGATTTATTCGAGCAGTACTTC	CASSDLFEQYF
TRBV7-2	TRBJ2-1	NA	NA	TGTGCCAGCAACCTTTTCCGGGGGAATCGGGACAATGAGCAGTTCTTC	CASNLFRGNRDNEQFF
TRBV20-1	TRBJ1-1	NA	NA	TGCAGTGCCAGACAGGACACTGAAGCTTTCTTT	CSARQDTEAFF
TRBV6-6	TRBJ1-5	NA	NA	TGTGCCAGCAGTTACAATGGGGCCTACAATCAGCCCCAGCATTTT	CASSYNGAYNQPQHF
TRBV13	TRBJ2-3	TRBD2	NA	TGTGCCAGCAGCTTATTCGGGACTAGCGGACTTAGCACAGATACGCAGTATTTT	CASSLFGTSGLSTDTQYF
TRBV29-1	TRBJ1-1	NA	once	TGCAGCGTCCACCCAGAGGGGAGGACTGAAGCTTTCTTT	CSVHPEGRTEAFF
TRBV21-1	TRBJ1-2	NA	once	TGTGCCAGCAGCAAAGTGTCAGAAAGCTATGGCTACACCTTC	CASSKVSESYGYTF
TRBV11-2	TRBJ1-2	NA	NA	TGTGCCAGCAGCTTAGTGGCAGGGTCTAACTATGGCTACACCTTC	CASSLVAGSNYGYTF
TRBV4-2	TRBJ2-3	TRBD2	NA	TGTGCCAGCAGCCAAGAAGCGGGGGGGGTTGATACGCAGTATTTT	CASSQEAGGVDTQYF
TRBV5-1	TRBJ2-3	TRBD2	NA	TGCGCCAGCAGCTATGGACTAGCGGGGGGGAGAACAGATACGCAGTATTTT	CASSYGLAGGRTDTQYF
TRBV29-1	TRBJ1-1	NA	NA	TGCAGCGTTGAAGTCAGGAACACTGAAGCTTTCTTT	CSVEVRNTEAFF
TRBV29-1	TRBJ1-2	NA	NA	TGCAGCGTCGACAGGAATAACTATGGCTACACCTTC	CSVDRNNYGYTF
TRBV9	TRBJ2-1	TRBD2	NA	TGTGCCAGCAGCCCTCGGACTAGCGGGGGGCTATCCTACAATGAGCAGTTCTTC	CASSPRTSGGLSYNEQFF
TRBV7-3	TRBJ1-1	NA	NA	TGTGCCAGCAGCCCTCAGACAGGACCTAAAAACACTGAAGCTTTCTTT	CASSPQTGPKNTEAFF
TRBV29-1	TRBJ2-1	TRBD2	few	TGCAGCGTTTATGACTTCGGACTAGCGGGGGGGGATGAGCAGTTCTTC	CSVYDFGLAGGDEQFF
TRBV29-1	TRBJ1-2	NA	NA	TGCAGCACAGCCCACAACTATGGCTACACCTTC	CSTAHNYGYTF
TRBV5-4	TRBJ1-1	TRBD1	NA	TGTGCCAGCAGAGAGGGACAGGGGATGTCTTTTGGGACTGAAGCTTTCTTT	CASREGQGMSFGTEAFF
TRBV6-1	TRBJ1-1	TRBD1	NA	TGTGCCAGCAGTGAACTAGGGGGCTTGAACACTGAAGCTTTCTTT	CASSELGGLNTEAFF
TRBV18	TRBJ2-7	NA	once	TGTGCCAGCTCACCTAGCGCCAAACTCGAGCAGTACTTC	CASSPSAKLEQYF
TRBV27	TRBJ2-2	TRBD2	NA	TGTGCCAGCAGTCCCCAGGTCGGCGGGGGAGGGAACACCGGGGAGCTGTTTTTT	CASSPQVGGGGNTGELFF
TRBV21-1	TRBJ1-2	NA	NA	TGTGCCAGCAGCAAAGCCCTGGGGGGACAGGGCCCCTCGAATGGCTACACCTTC	CASSKALGGQGPSNGYTF
TRBV6-5	TRBJ1-2	TRBD1	NA	TGTGCCAGCAGTAGCGGACAGGCCAGGTATGGCTACACCTTC	CASSSGQARYGYTF
TRBV4-3	TRBJ1-5	TRBD1	NA	TGCGCCAGCAGCCCCTCGACAGGGTCAAATCAGCCCCAGCATTTT	CASSPSTGSNQPQHF
TRBV5-1	TRBJ2-7	NA	NA	TGCGCCAGCAGCTTGGTCGGGGGGCCCTTCGGCGAGCAGTACTTC	CASSLVGGPFGEQYF
TRBV4-3	TRBJ2-7	TRBD1	NA	TGCGCCAGCAGCCAAGATCTAGCCAACAGGGGGCACGAGCAGTACTTC	CASSQDLANRGHEQYF
TRBV6-1	TRBJ1-2	NA	NA	TGTGCCAGCAGTGAAGACGCGGGGGGCTATGGCTACACCTTC	CASSEDAGGYGYTF
TRBV2	TRBJ2-2	TRBD2	once	TGTGCCAGCGGTACTAGCGGGGCGGCCGGGGAGCTGTTTTTT	CASGTSGAAGELFF
TRBV6-1	TRBJ2-7	NA	NA	TGTGCCAGCAGTGAAGTGGGCACCGTACTCGAGCAGTACTTC	CASSEVGTVLEQYF
TRBV19	TRBJ2-1	NA	NA	TGTGCCAGTAGGGAAAGCAGCGGATCCTCCTACAATGAGCAGTTCTTC	CASRESSGSSYNEQFF
TRBV29-1	TRBJ1-2	TRBD1	NA	TGCAGCGTGACTACAGGGGAAGCTAACTATGGCTACACCTTC	CSVTTGEANYGYTF
TRBV7-2	TRBJ2-5	TRBD1	NA	TGTGCCAGCAGCCGACAGGGGAAAGAGCAGTACTTC	CASSRQGKEQYF
TRBV11-2	TRBJ1-1	NA	NA	TGTGCCAGCAGCTTTAACAGTAAAAACACTGAAGCTTTCTTT	CASSFNSKNTEAFF
TRBV5-8	TRBJ2-5	NA	NA	TGTGCCAGCAGCCAGAAGACAGCCCCAGTAAGAGAGACCCAGTACTTC	CASSQKTAPVRETQYF
TRBV6-5	TRBJ1-6	NA	NA	TGTGCCAGCAGTTACTCGTGGGGGGTGCCTATAAGGCCCCTCCACTTT	CASSYSWGVPIRPLHF
TRBV10-2	TRBJ2-6	NA	NA	TGCGCCAGCAGTGATCTCAGCTCTGGGGCCAACGTCCTGACTTTC	CASSDLSSGANVLTF
TRBV7-2	TRBJ1-6	NA	NA	TGTGCCAGCAGCTTACAGGGAGGGTCGGGGCATTCACCCCTCCACTTT	CASSLQGGSGHSPLHF
TRBV5-1	TRBJ2-2	TRBD2	NA	TGCGCCAGCAGCTTGCGACTAGCGGACACCGGGGAGCTGTTTTTT	CASSLRLADTGELFF
TRBV7-7	TRBJ2-7	TRBD1	NA	TGTGCTAGCAGCCAAGGACAGGGTAGCTACGAGCAGTACTTC	CASSQGQGSYEQYF
TRBV19	TRBJ1-6	NA	NA	TGTGCCAGTAGTAGACGGGATTCACCCCTCCACTTT	CASSRRDSPLHF
TRBV7-8	TRBJ1-2	NA	NA	TGTGCCAGCAGCTCTAGCGGGACGGCTTTACACACCTTC	CASSSSGTALHTF